This T cell receptor (beta chain) was obtained from a study of blood T cells in healthy people across ages. Each donor was a healthy Caucasian individual from Russia, aged about 6 to 95. Together with a sample-barcoded 5' primer, a J-beta primer mix was included in a second PCR lasting about 7 to 12 cycles. TCRdb called the 5' RACE reads again in MiXCR, with one record for every CDR3 protein. The table includes around 1,500,000 distinct CDR3 sequences, 35% to 45% detected once. Germline CDR1 reads DFQATT; CDR2 reads SNEGSKA (reference sequence). The CDR3 has 14 residues. Trimming took off 6 bases at V and 3 bases at J, with 17 bases between the two ends.

This chain links TRBV20-1 with TRBJ1-1, with D perhaps TRBD1 (6 bases). Sequencing was performed on blood. The TCR originated in a woman younger than 35 in good health. CDR3 DNA sequence: TGCAGTGCCCCGACGGGGGGCGCGGACACTGAAGCTTTCTTT. Translating it yields CSAPTGGADTEAFF.